A selection of T cell receptor beta chains follows, all from one sample in a study of vaccination and CD4 T cells after COVID-19. The antigens these receptors bind are not known. In TCRdb, the PCR reads were re-called with MiXCR into one record per CDR3 protein. Of around 19,000 distinct CDR3 sequences listed, 43% are singletons. Source material: CD4+ T cells from blood, cultured in vitro. Every receptor here comes from a human donor who had recovered from COVID-19. Both conserved end residues are part of each CDR3. A D gene is named only where the DNA matches it firmly. Only part of the rows carry a size: once, few, many, or a class if the clone is expanded.

size	D	V	J	DNA	CDR3
NA	NA	TRBV7-6	TRBJ2-7	TGTGCTAGCAGCTTAGGAACGGCCTACGAGCAGTACTTC	CASSLGTAYEQYF
few	NA	TRBV27	TRBJ2-3	TGTGCCAGCAGCCCATGGGGGAACTTGTTGGGAGATACGCAGTATTTT	CASSPWGNLLGDTQYF
NA	TRBD1	TRBV10-2	TRBJ2-7	TGCGCCAGTGTCCGGGGGACAGGGGTCGACGAGCAGTACTTC	CASVRGTGVDEQYF
NA	NA	TRBV6-2/TRBV6-3	TRBJ1-5	TGTGCCAGCAGAAGTGGGCGGTGGGCCAGCAATCAGCCCCAGCATTTT	CASRSGRWASNQPQHF
few	NA	TRBV7-2	TRBJ2-7	TGTGCCAGCAGAACTCCCGGAGCTTACGAGCAGTACTTC	CASRTPGAYEQYF
NA	NA	TRBV20-1	TRBJ2-2	TGCAGTGCTATGACCGCCGGGGAGCTGTTTTTT	CSAMTAGELFF
once	NA	TRBV19	TRBJ2-1	TGTGCCAGCCGGCCCTGGCGGAACAGAGAAGAGTACAATGAGCAGTTCTTC	CASRPWRNREEYNEQFF
NA	NA	TRBV10-3	TRBJ1-1	TGTGCCATCGGACGGGAAAACACTGAAGCTTTCTTT	CAIGRENTEAFF
NA	TRBD2	TRBV6-1	TRBJ2-7	TGTGCCAGCGGCCAGCGGGGGGTCCTCTACGAGCAGTACTTC	CASGQRGVLYEQYF
few	NA	TRBV6-1	TRBJ2-5	TGTGCCAGCAGTGAATTAGTGACCCAGTACTTC	CASSELVTQYF
few	NA	TRBV20-1	TRBJ2-1	TGCAGTGCTAGAGTGACGGGGCCCTTTTACAATGAGCAGTTCTTC	CSARVTGPFYNEQFF
NA	NA	TRBV5-1	TRBJ2-5	TGCGCCAGCAGCTTTCAGGGACGGAAAGAAGAGACCCAGTACTTC	CASSFQGRKEETQYF
NA	TRBD2	TRBV20-1	TRBJ2-1	TGCAGTGCTATCTGGAGCGGGGGGGCAAGGAATGAGCAGTTCTTC	CSAIWSGGARNEQFF
NA	TRBD1	TRBV12-3/TRBV12-4	TRBJ2-3	TGTGCCAGCAGCAAACAGGGGAGCCTTGCAGATACGCAGTATTTT	CASSKQGSLADTQYF
NA	NA	TRBV20-1	TRBJ1-5	TGCAGTGCTAGAGATCTCTCCAATCAGCCCCAGCATTTT	CSARDLSNQPQHF
once	NA	TRBV20-1	TRBJ1-5	TGCAGTGCTAGGGCTGGAGCGAACAATCAGCCCCAGCATTTT	CSARAGANNQPQHF
NA	NA	TRBV11-3	TRBJ1-6	TGTGCCAGCAGCTTCTATCAGGGGCGCAAGGGGAGCTCCTATAATTCACCCCTCCACTTT	CASSFYQGRKGSSYNSPLHF
few	NA	TRBV6-1	TRBJ1-2	TGTGCCAGCAGGGAAGTTACGCGGGGCTATGGCTACACCTTC	CASREVTRGYGYTF
NA	TRBD1	TRBV27	TRBJ2-1	TGTGCCAGCAGGGGGGACAGGGCCTATGAGCAGTTCTTC	CASRGDRAYEQFF
NA	NA	TRBV5-1	TRBJ2-2	TGCGCCAGCAGCTCGACGCCGGACAGAAACGACCCTACCGGGGAGCTGTTTTTT	CASSSTPDRNDPTGELFF
NA	NA	TRBV5-1	TRBJ2-2	TGCGCCAGCACCGGAGGGGGGACGAACACCGGGGAGCTGTTTTTT	CASTGGGTNTGELFF
NA	NA	TRBV20-1	TRBJ1-1	TGCAGTGCTAGAGATCGTGGGGGTTTCACTGAAGCTTTCTTT	CSARDRGGFTEAFF
NA	NA	TRBV2	TRBJ1-5	TGTGCCAGCAGTGAAGCCAGCCAGAATCAGCCCCAGCATTTT	CASSEASQNQPQHF
few	TRBD1	TRBV7-3	TRBJ1-6	TGTGCCAGCAGCCAGACAGGGGGGAATTCACCCCTCCACTTT	CASSQTGGNSPLHF
NA	NA	TRBV24-1	TRBJ2-7	TGTGCCACCAGTGATCCGGGGCTGACCTACGAGCAGTACTTC	CATSDPGLTYEQYF
NA	NA	TRBV7-2	TRBJ2-2	TGTGCCAGCAGCCCACAGGGAACCCCTCCCGGGGAGCTGTTTTTT	CASSPQGTPPGELFF
NA	TRBD1	TRBV5-4	TRBJ2-7	TGTGCCAGCAGCGGGGGGACAGGGGCCTCCTACGAGCAGTACTTC	CASSGGTGASYEQYF
NA	TRBD1	TRBV6-1	TRBJ1-6	TGTGCCAGCAGTAACCGGGACAGGGGCTACTATAATTCACCCCTCCACTTT	CASSNRDRGYYNSPLHF
NA	TRBD2	TRBV2	TRBJ2-1	TGTGCCAGCAGTGGGGCCGGGACTAGCGGCTACAATGAGCAGTTCTTC	CASSGAGTSGYNEQFF
few	NA	TRBV28	TRBJ1-3	TGTGCCAGCATTGACGGCTCTGGAAACACCATATATTTT	CASIDGSGNTIYF
NA	TRBD2	TRBV7-9	TRBJ2-4	TGTGCCAGCACCCGAGGGGAGGGCATTCAGTACTTC	CASTRGEGIQYF
NA	NA	TRBV7-9	TRBJ1-5	TGTGCCAGCAGCTTAGGAAAGGGGCCGAATCAGCCCCAGCATTTT	CASSLGKGPNQPQHF
NA	TRBD2	TRBV18	TRBJ2-6	TGTGCCAGCTCACCGGGACTAGCGGGACTATCTGGGGCCAACGTCCTGACTTTC	CASSPGLAGLSGANVLTF
NA	NA	TRBV30	TRBJ2-5	TGTGCCTGGGGGGGGGCTGCAGGGACCCAGTACTTC	CAWGGAAGTQYF
NA	NA	TRBV30	TRBJ1-5	TGTGCCTGGAGTGGCAATGGCCTTAGCAATCAGCCCCAGCATTTT	CAWSGNGLSNQPQHF
NA	TRBD2	TRBV28	TRBJ2-1	TGTGCCAGCACCGGGACTAGCGGGAGGCAGTTGTGGTCCTACAATGAGCAGTTCTTC	CASTGTSGRQLWSYNEQFF
NA	TRBD1	TRBV11-3	TRBJ1-3	TGTGCCAGCAGCTTAGGACAGGGACGAAACACCATATATTTT	CASSLGQGRNTIYF
NA	TRBD2	TRBV4-2	TRBJ2-2	TGTGCCAGCAGCCAAGAGAACCCGGGGGGGCCCGGGGAGCTGTTTTTT	CASSQENPGGPGELFF
few	TRBD1	TRBV18	TRBJ2-5	TGTGCCAGCTCACCGCAACAGGGGGAAGAGACCCAGTACTTC	CASSPQQGEETQYF
NA	TRBD2	TRBV20-1	TRBJ2-1	TGCAGTGCTAGAGCAATCGGGACTAGTTTTGCCAATGAGCAGTTCTTC	CSARAIGTSFANEQFF
few	NA	TRBV7-2	TRBJ2-7	TGTGCCAGCAGCCCGCAGGGGGGTCTCTACGAGCAGTACTTC	CASSPQGGLYEQYF
NA	NA	TRBV7-2	TRBJ2-3	TGTGCCAGCAGCTCAGCCTCCACTGGCTCGGGGTATTTT	CASSSASTGSGYF
NA	NA	TRBV20-1	TRBJ2-7	TGCAGTGCTATCCCCGGGACGGACGAGCAGTACTTC	CSAIPGTDEQYF
few	NA	TRBV7-2	TRBJ2-3	TGTGCCAGCAGCCCCTCCGAGGCAGGGCTTAAAGATACGCAGTATTTT	CASSPSEAGLKDTQYF
few	TRBD1	TRBV24-1	TRBJ1-2	TGTGCCACCAGTGGAGGGACAGGGTATGGCTACACCTTC	CATSGGTGYGYTF
NA	NA	TRBV6-4	TRBJ1-1	TGTGCCAGCAGTGCGAGGCCCCAGAACACTGAAGCTTTCTTT	CASSARPQNTEAFF
NA	TRBD2	TRBV28	TRBJ2-7	TGTGCCAGCAGTCTAGCGGGAGGGCCGGAGCAGTACTTC	CASSLAGGPEQYF
NA	NA	TRBV20-1	TRBJ2-2	TGCAGTGCTAGAGTGCCGGGACCCCTCGGGGAGCTGTTTTTT	CSARVPGPLGELFF
NA	TRBD2	TRBV7-3	TRBJ2-2	TGTGCCAGCAGCACCTCTAGCGGGGTAGCCGGGGAGCTGTTTTTT	CASSTSSGVAGELFF
NA	TRBD1	TRBV6-1	TRBJ1-2	TGTGCCAGCAGCCCCAGGGGGCGGACGGATGGCTACACCTTC	CASSPRGRTDGYTF
few	NA	TRBV11-3	TRBJ1-1	TGTGCCAGCAGCTTAGAGGGCGGGAAAAGGGCTTTCTTT	CASSLEGGKRAFF